These 20 T cell receptor beta chains were all obtained from the same sample, sequenced in a study of naive and memory T cell subsets. Overall study findings and caveats: Naive repertoires, especially CD8, held a few larger clonotypes, possibly memory cells re-expressing CD45RA.

The beta constant-region primer was an equimolar mix of two oligonucleotides covering TRBC1 and TRBC2. The ligated cDNA underwent four PCR rounds using SP2 and nested alpha and beta constant-region primers. TCRdb reprocessed the UMI-ligation and nested PCR reads via MiXCR and lists one record per CDR3 protein. The sample contains some 82,000 distinct CDR3 sequences, roughly 10% of which appear only once. For these TCRs, the target antigens are not known. The sequencing sample was made of naive CD4+ T cells from blood. The receptors were gathered from a human donor in good health.

This clonotype was detected a few times. The rearrangement links TRBV25-1 to TRBJ1-6; 9 bases agree with TRBD1. Germline V gives CDR1 MGHDK, CDR2 SYGVNS. There are 18 residues in the CDR3. The ends lost 4 bases at V and 7 bases at J; junction bases unmatched: 14. Here the CDR3 DNA reads TGTGCCAGCAGTGCCCGGGACAGGGACCATTTGTTCAATTCACCCCTCCACTTT. Its translation: CASSARDRDHLFNSPLHF.

The CDR3 reads CASSLALGYTEAFF. The CDR3 bases are TGTGCCAGCAGCTTAGCTTTGGGGTACACTGAAGCTTTCTTT. V gene TRBV7-9 combines with J gene TRBJ1-1; D is undetermined. The CDR3 consists of 14 residues. V was cut by 0 bases and J by 3 bases, with 8 bases left in between. The germline V gene has CDR1 SEHNR and CDR2 FQNEAQ (reference sequence).

The chain links TRBV20-1 to TRBJ2-1, with 9 bases lining up with TRBD2. Germline V gene sequence: CDR1 DFQATT, CDR2 SNEGSKA (reference sequence). The CDR3 has 15 residues. V was pared by 3 bases and J by 7 bases, with 10 bases of the junction left unmatched. CDR3 nucleotides: TGCAGTGCTAGCAGGGGGGCTAGCGGGACGAATGAGCAGTTCTTC. Protein sequence: CSASRGASGTNEQFF.

This clonotype was seen many times. The J gene is TRBJ2-7, the V gene TRBV2; D may be TRBD1 or TRBD2 (5 bases each). Germline V gene data show CDR1 as SNHLY and CDR2 as FYNNEI. V was cut by 6 bases and J by 1 base, with 10 bases left in between. This CDR3 has 13 amino acids. CDR3 loop: CASRGVGSYEQYF. The CDR3 coding sequence is TGTGCCAGCAGGGGGGTTGGATCCTACGAGCAGTACTTC.

The chain carries TRBV29-1 and TRBJ2-3, with D unresolved. Trimming removed 4 bases at V and 2 bases at J, with 10 bases between. This CDR3 comprises 13 residues. Germline lookup yields CDR1 SQVTM and CDR2 ANQGSEA. The CDR3 DNA reads TGCAGCGTTGCGGGCAGCTCCACAGATACGCAGTATTTT. As protein: CSVAGSSTDTQYF.

This clonotype turned up a few times. The V gene is TRBV6-1, the J gene TRBJ1-5; D is unclear. Trimming stripped 7 bases from V and 3 bases from J, with 13 bases between. The length of the CDR3 is 14 residues. The germline gives CDR1 MNHNS, CDR2 SASEGT. CDR3 in DNA: TGTGCCAGCACCGAACTAGGGCCCAATCAGCCCCAGCATTTT. This sequence encodes CASTELGPNQPQHF.

This clonotype was seen at least ten times. V usage is TRBV4-3 and J usage is TRBJ2-1, with 12 bases lining up with TRBD2. The CDR3 consists of 14 residues. Trimming removed 4 bases from V and 12 bases from J; junction bases left unmatched: 7. Per germline, CDR1 LGHNA and CDR2 YSLEER. The CDR3 region has the DNA TGCGCCAGCAGCCTGACTAGCGGGAGTAGTAGGCAGTTCTTC. Translation: CASSLTSGSSRQFF.

Ten or more counts support this clonotype. The genes are TRBV20-1 and TRBJ2-5; D possibly corresponds to TRBD2 (5 bases). Germline values: CDR1 DFQATT, CDR2 SNEGSKA (reference sequence). The CDR3 covers 14 residues. V lost 4 bases and J lost 2, with 14 bases in between. The CDR3 DNA reads as TGCAGTGCTATCCGGAACGGGAAACAAGAGACCCAGTACTTC. It yields the protein CSAIRNGKQETQYF.

The chain has TRBV6-2 or TRBV6-3 and TRBJ1-1; 7 positions match TRBD1. The germline CDR1 and CDR2 sequences are MNHEY and SVGEGT. This CDR3 has 14 residues. The V segment lost 2 bases and the J segment 4 bases; nucleotides outside the gene matches: 4. DNA of the CDR3: TGTGCCAGCAGTTACAGGGGGACAGTCACTGAAGCTTTCTTT. It specifies CASSYRGTVTEAFF.

This clonotype was recorded at least ten times. The chain couples TRBV2 to TRBJ1-2, with D hard to call. Per germline, CDR1 SNHLY and CDR2 FYNNEI. The CDR3 runs 14 residues. V lost 4 bases to trimming and J lost 3 bases, with 12 bases between them. CDR3 loop: CASSVTSRYYGYTF. In DNA form, the CDR3 reads TGTGCCAGCAGTGTTACATCCCGCTACTATGGCTACACCTTC.

This clonotype was seen a handful of times. This CDR3 reads CASSYLAGSYGYTF. The CDR3, as DNA: TGTGCCAGCAGTTATTTGGCCGGGAGCTATGGCTACACCTTC. The V gene is TRBV6-5, the J gene TRBJ1-2; no reliable D call. V was pared by 3 bases and J by 4 bases, with 12 bases between. The germline CDR1 and CDR2 sequences are MNHEY and SVGAGI. The length of the CDR3 is 14 residues.

V gene TRBV18 combines with J gene TRBJ2-5; a possible D gene is TRBD2 (6 bases). Germline CDR1 reads KGHSH; CDR2 reads LQKENI. The CDR3 spans 13 residues. V was pared by 5 bases and J by 3 bases, with 10 bases between. The CDR3 is CASSIEREETQYF. The CDR3 nucleotides are TGTGCCAGCTCAATCGAGCGGGAAGAGACCCAGTACTTC.

This clonotype was observed a few times. The J gene is TRBJ2-7, the V gene TRBV12-3 or TRBV12-4; 8 bases are shared with TRBD1. The trim removed 1 base at V and 1 base at J, leaving 6 bases unmatched. There are 16 residues in the CDR3. The CDR3 loop is CASSLVATGGSYEQYF. CDR3 DNA sequence: TGTGCCAGCAGTTTAGTGGCCACAGGGGGTTCCTACGAGCAGTACTTC.

The chain employs TRBV5-6 and TRBJ1-5; perhaps TRBD1 as D (6 bases). Germline-derived CDR1 and CDR2 are SGHDT and YYEEEE. CDR3 length equals 15 residues. The ends were cut back, 1 base at V and 3 bases at J, with 11 bases in the middle. In DNA, the CDR3 is TGTGCCAGCAGCTTGCGACAGGTTTACAATCAGCCCCAGCATTTT. Translated: CASSLRQVYNQPQHF.

This clonotype was seen a handful of times. This chain joins TRBV18 and TRBJ1-2; D remains unclear. CDR3 length: 12 residues. The germline gives CDR1 KGHSH, CDR2 LQKENI. V lost 2 bases and J 6 bases, leaving 7 bases between the germline ends. CDR3 loop: CASSPNSDGYTF. CDR3 nucleotides: TGTGCCAGCTCACCAAACAGTGATGGCTACACCTTC.

This clonotype was recorded at least ten times. The chain uses TRBV19 and TRBJ2-3; TRBD2 agrees at 11 bases. Germline CDR1 and CDR2: LNHDA and SQIVND (reference sequence). The CDR3 spans 17 residues. V shed 4 bases and J 0 bases; nucleotides not matched to a gene: 6. CDR3 nucleotides: TGTGCCAGTAGTAAAGGGACTAGCGGTGCTAGCACAGATACGCAGTATTTT. Its protein product is CASSKGTSGASTDTQYF.

A few counts support this clonotype. This chain connects TRBV29-1 to TRBJ2-2; 14 bases are a match to TRBD2. V lost 4 bases to trimming and J lost 7 bases; unmatched junction nucleotides: 14. This CDR3 is 18 amino acids long. Germline CDR1 reads SQVTM; CDR2 reads ANQGSEA. The CDR3: CSVGNRLAGGPGGGELFF. The CDR3, as DNA: TGCAGCGTTGGGAACCGACTAGCGGGAGGGCCAGGTGGCGGGGAGCTGTTTTTT.

This clonotype came up a few times. The chain couples TRBV19 to TRBJ1-5; weak D call: TRBD1 (5 bases). V lost 1 base and J lost 7, with 11 bases in between. Germline V lookup: CDR1 LNHDA, CDR2 SQIVND (reference sequence). The CDR3 extends over 14 amino acids. The chain's CDR3 is CASSIGQLKQPQHF. DNA for the CDR3: TGTGCCAGTAGTATAGGACAGTTGAAACAGCCCCAGCATTTT.

The chain links TRBV7-8 to TRBJ2-5; tentative D call: TRBD1 (6 bases). Between the trimmed V and J ends, which lost 2 bases and 1 base, there was a span of 14 bases. The V gene's germline CDR1 is SGHVS and CDR2 FQNEAQ. This CDR3 comprises 16 residues. CDR3 loop: CASSLTSRTVQETQYF. The CDR3 region has the DNA TGTGCCAGCAGCTTAACATCAAGGACAGTCCAAGAGACCCAGTACTTC.

This clonotype was recorded a few times. The J gene is TRBJ1-1, the V gene TRBV29-1; tentatively, D is TRBD1 (5 bases). Trimming cost V 7 bases and J 1 base, with 10 bases left between them. CDR1 and CDR2 from the germline V gene are SQVTM and ANQGSEA. This CDR3 contains 12 residues. CDR3 sequence: CSAGTANTEAFF. In DNA form, the CDR3 reads TGCAGCGCCGGGACGGCGAACACTGAAGCTTTCTTT.